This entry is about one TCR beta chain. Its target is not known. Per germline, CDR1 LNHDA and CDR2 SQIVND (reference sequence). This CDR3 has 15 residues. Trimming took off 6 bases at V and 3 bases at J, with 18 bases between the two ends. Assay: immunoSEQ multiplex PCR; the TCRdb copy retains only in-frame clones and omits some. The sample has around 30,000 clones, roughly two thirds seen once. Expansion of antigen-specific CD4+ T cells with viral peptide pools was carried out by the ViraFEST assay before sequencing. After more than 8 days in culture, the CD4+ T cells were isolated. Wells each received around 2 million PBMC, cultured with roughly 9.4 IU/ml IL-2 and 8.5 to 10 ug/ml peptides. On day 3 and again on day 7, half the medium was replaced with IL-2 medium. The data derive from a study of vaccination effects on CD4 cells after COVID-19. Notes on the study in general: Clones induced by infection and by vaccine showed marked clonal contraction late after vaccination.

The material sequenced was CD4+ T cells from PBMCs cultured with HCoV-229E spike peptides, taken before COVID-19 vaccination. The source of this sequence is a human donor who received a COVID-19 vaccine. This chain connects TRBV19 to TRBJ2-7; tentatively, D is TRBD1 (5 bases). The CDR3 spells CASSHWAGNVYEQYF. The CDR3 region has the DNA TGTGCCAGTAGCCACTGGGCAGGGAATGTCTACGAGCAGTACTTC.